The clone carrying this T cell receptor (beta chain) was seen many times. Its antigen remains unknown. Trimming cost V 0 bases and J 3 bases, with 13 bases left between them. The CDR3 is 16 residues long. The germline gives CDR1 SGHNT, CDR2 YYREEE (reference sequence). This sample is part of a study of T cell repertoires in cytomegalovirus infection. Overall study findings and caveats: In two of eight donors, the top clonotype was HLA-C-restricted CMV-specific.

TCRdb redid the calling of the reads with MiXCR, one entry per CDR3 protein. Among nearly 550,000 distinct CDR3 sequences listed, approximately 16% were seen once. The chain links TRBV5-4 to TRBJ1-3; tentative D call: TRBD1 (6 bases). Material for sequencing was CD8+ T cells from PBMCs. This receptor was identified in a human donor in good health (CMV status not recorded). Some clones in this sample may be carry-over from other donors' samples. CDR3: CASSLVGGDGGNTIYF. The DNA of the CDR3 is TGTGCCAGCAGCTTGGTTGGGGGCGACGGTGGAAACACCATATATTTT.